A single sample gave rise to the 24 T cell receptor beta chains below, sequenced in a study of beta chain features in type 1 diabetes. Notes on the study in general: Moderate yet significant TCRB CDR3 shortening was seen in Type 1 diabetes patients in all four CD4+ subsets.

The isolated RNA, all of it, was reverse transcribed, so expressed TCRB transcripts were what got sequenced. Only in-frame clones appear in the TCRdb table, and some are missing; sequencing was by immunoSEQ multiplex PCR. The sample shows hundreds of thousands of clones, over 12% of them seen only once. For these TCRs, the target antigens are not known. Sequencing was performed on naive CD4+ T cells from blood. The receptor source for this set is a young man with type 1 diabetes.

This sequence joins TRBV27 and TRBJ2-7; maybe TRBD2 (7 bases). Germline V CDR1 and CDR2: MNHEY, SMNVEV (reference sequence). Trimming cost V 6 bases and J 3 bases, with 18 bases left between them. CDR3 length equals 15 residues. CDR3 sequence (DNA): TGTGCCAGCAGATTACAAGGGGGGGCTGGCTACGAGCAGTACTTC. This sequence encodes CASRLQGGAGYEQYF.

This clone showed up just a few times. The rearrangement links TRBV30 to TRBJ2-1, with D possibly matching TRBD2 (6 bases). CDR1 and CDR2 (germline): GTSNPN, SVGIG (reference sequence). CDR3 size: 13 residues. V lost 0 bases to trimming and J lost 7 bases, with 10 bases between them. The CDR3 protein is CAWSVLRGNEQFF. DNA for the CDR3: TGTGCCTGGAGTGTACTACGGGGGAATGAGCAGTTCTTC.

A few counts support this clone. The chain employs TRBV11-2 and TRBJ1-2; unclear D gene. This CDR3 spans 14 amino acids. Germline CDR1 and CDR2: SGHAT and FQNNGV. Trimming removed 3 bases from V and 8 bases from J, with 16 bases in between. This chain's CDR3 is CASSFRAAGEGYTF. CDR3 in DNA: TGTGCCAGCAGCTTTCGGGCGGCTGGCGAGGGCTACACCTTC.

This clone was seen more than once but under ten times. The V gene is TRBV6-5, the J gene TRBJ2-6, with D unresolved. The V and J ends lost 6 bases and 3 bases respectively, with 6 bases between them. This CDR3 contains 13 residues. Germline V gene lookup returns CDR1 MNHEY and CDR2 SVGAGI. The CDR3 is CASRVRGANVLTF. CDR3 DNA: TGTGCCAGCAGGGTCCGTGGGGCCAACGTCCTGACTTTC.

The chain employs TRBV7-2 and TRBJ1-5, with 12 positions matching TRBD1. The ends lost 5 bases at V and 4 bases at J; junction bases unmatched: 3. Looked up from germline, CDR1 is SGHTA and CDR2 is FQGNSA. The CDR3 totals 15 residues. The CDR3 protein is CASSLGQGANQPQHF. CDR3 nucleotide sequence: TGTGCCAGCAGCCTGGGACAGGGGGCTAATCAGCCCCAGCATTTT.

The V call is TRBV2, the J call TRBJ1-6; D gene unclear. The CDR3 length is 13 residues. Germline values: CDR1 SNHLY, CDR2 FYNNEI. The V end was cut by 7 bases, the J end by 6 bases, with 10 bases between. CDR3 sequence (DNA): TGTGCCAGCATGGGAGACCTTAATTCACCCCTCCACTTT. Its translation is CASMGDLNSPLHF. The whole variable domain, remainder taken from reference TRBV2 and TRBJ1-6, is EPEVTQTPSHQVTQMGQEVILRCVPISNHLYFYWYRQILGQKVEFLVSFYNNEISEKSEIFDDQFSVERPDGSNFTLKIRSTKLEDSAMYFCASMGDLNSPLHFGNGTRLTVT.

The sample holds a few counts of this clone. Other DNA sequences within the sample encode an identical CDR3. The rearrangement joins TRBV10-3 to TRBJ2-7; D not certain. Germline V gene data show CDR1 as ENHRY and CDR2 as SYGVKD. The CDR3 has 11 amino acids. V was pared by 0 bases and J by 5 bases, with 2 bases between. As DNA, the CDR3 is TGTGCCATCAGTGAGTCGAACGAGCAGTACTTC. It is translated as CAISESNEQYF.

This clone was detected only a few times. The chain couples TRBV20-1 to TRBJ1-1; D gene ambiguous. V lost 7 bases, J lost 1 base, and 7 bases lay in between. Germline values: CDR1 DFQATT, CDR2 SNEGSKA (reference sequence). The CDR3 sequence is 11 residues long. The chain's CDR3 is CSGTGNTEAFF. CDR3 sequence (DNA): TGCAGTGGAACGGGGAACACTGAAGCTTTCTTT.

The chain employs TRBV19 and TRBJ1-1, with 7 bases fitting TRBD1. This CDR3 region has 13 residues. The junction had 6 bases not matched to a gene; V was cut back by 9 bases and J by 2 bases. The V gene's germline CDR1 is LNHDA and CDR2 SQIVND (reference sequence). The CDR3 nucleotides read TGTGCCAGCTCGACAGGGTTTAACACTGAAGCTTTCTTT. Translation: CASSTGFNTEAFF.

This chain joins TRBV28 and TRBJ2-2; 7 bases agree with TRBD1. CDR1 MDHEN and CDR2 SYDVKM come from the germline V gene. There are 18 residues in the CDR3. Trimming at V came to 4 bases and at J to 2 bases, leaving 13 bases not matched to a gene. CDR3: CASSSHDRVGVNTGELFF. CDR3 coding DNA: TGTGCCAGCAGTTCCCACGACAGGGTGGGAGTCAACACCGGGGAGCTGTTTTTT.

This clone was observed a handful of times. The chain is built from TRBV29-1 and TRBJ2-2; maybe TRBD1 (5 bases). The CDR3 is 15 amino acids. Trimming removed 4 bases at V and 2 bases at J, with 14 bases between. Germline CDR1 reads SQVTM; CDR2 reads ANQGSEA. CDR3 sequence (DNA): TGCAGCGTTGGGGCCGTAGACAGAAACACCGGGGAGCTGTTTTTT. As protein: CSVGAVDRNTGELFF.

This clone came up a few times. CDR3 sequence (DNA): TGTGCCAGCCGGGAGCGACTAGCGGGAGGCAATACGCAGTATTTT. Encoded protein: CASRERLAGGNTQYF. This chain uses TRBV2 with TRBJ2-3, with 13 bases fitting TRBD2. CDR3 size: 15 residues. Unmatched junction bases numbered 9, after V lost 8 bases and J lost 7 bases. The germline V gene encodes CDR1 SNHLY and CDR2 FYNNEI.

The gene calls are TRBV2 and TRBJ1-1; possibly TRBD1 for D (5 bases). The V gene lost 9 bases and the J gene lost 0 bases, with 11 bases spanning the gap. CDR3 size: 13 residues. Per the germline V gene, CDR1 is SNHLY and CDR2 is FYNNEI. The CDR3 loop reads CARNGGVNTEAFF. In DNA, the CDR3 is TGTGCCAGAAATGGAGGGGTGAACACTGAAGCTTTCTTT.

This clone has only a few counts. V is TRBV29-1 and J is TRBJ2-2; D remains ambiguous. CDR1 is SQVTM, CDR2 ANQGSEA, per germline. The CDR3 contains 15 residues. V was clipped by 0 bases and J by 4 bases, with 12 bases between them. The CDR3 protein is CSVEEVVRSTGELFF. The CDR3 coding sequence is TGCAGCGTTGAAGAGGTGGTACGAAGCACCGGGGAGCTGTTTTTT.

In its sample, this clone was seen a few times. The rearrangement uses TRBV25-1 and TRBJ2-2; perhaps TRBD1 as D (6 bases). The CDR3 loop spans 16 amino acids. CDR1 is MGHDK and CDR2 is SYGVNS in the germline V gene. With 6 bases removed from V and 4 bases from J, the gap between germline ends came to 18 bases. Written as DNA, the CDR3 is TGTGCCAGCAGACGAACAGGGATGTCGAGCACCGGGGAGCTGTTTTTT. Translated, it gives CASRRTGMSSTGELFF.

V usage is TRBV11-2 and J usage is TRBJ1-4; possibly TRBD1 for D (5 bases). CDR1 is SGHAT and CDR2 is FQNNGV in the germline V gene. CDR3 length: 19 amino acids. V was pared by 2 bases and J by 6 bases, with 25 bases between. The CDR3 loop reads CASSLQLTPGGTEDEKLFF. In nucleotides, the CDR3 is TGTGCCAGCAGCTTACAACTCACCCCTGGGGGGACCGAGGATGAAAAACTGTTTTTT.

This clone came up a few times. V and J are TRBV7-9 and TRBJ2-7; D is undetermined. With 2 bases removed from V and 6 bases from J, the gap between germline ends came to 14 bases. The CDR3 contains 14 residues. Germline CDR1 is SEHNR and CDR2 is FQNEAQ (reference sequence). This chain's CDR3 is CASSLNSQFGEQYF. The CDR3 DNA follows: TGTGCCAGCAGCTTAAATAGCCAGTTCGGCGAGCAGTACTTC.

The gene calls are TRBV5-4 and TRBJ2-7, with 9 bases lining up with TRBD1. The V and J ends lost 4 bases and 3 bases, in that order; junction bases with no gene match: 11. CDR3 length equals 16 residues. The V gene's germline CDR1 is SGHNT and CDR2 YYREEE (reference sequence). For the CDR3, the DNA is TGTGCCAGCAGCCCACCCCCCGGGACAGGGTTCTACGAGCAGTACTTC. Protein product: CASSPPPGTGFYEQYF.

The CDR3 DNA reads as TGCACCAGCAGCCTTGGACTAACCACCTACGAGCAGTACTTC. The encoded protein is CTSSLGLTTYEQYF. The chain recombines TRBV1 with TRBJ2-7; the table's D call, TRBD2, was not checked against the DNA. TRBV1 is reported as a pseudogene. This CDR3 comprises 14 residues.

The chain combines TRBV7-9 with TRBJ2-7; 7 bases are shared with TRBD1. The length of the CDR3 is 14 residues. Germline values: CDR1 SEHNR, CDR2 FQNEAQ (reference sequence). V lost 2 bases to trimming and J lost 2 bases; unmatched junction nucleotides: 3. The CDR3 region is CASSLITGAYEQYF. In DNA form, the CDR3 reads TGTGCCAGCAGCTTAATAACAGGGGCCTACGAGCAGTACTTC.

CDR3 loop: CASRTSGSQGNEQYF. DNA for the CDR3: TGTGCCAGCAGGACTAGCGGGAGTCAGGGGAACGAGCAGTACTTC. The rearrangement links TRBV6-1 to TRBJ2-7; 12 bases match TRBD2. V was clipped by 6 bases and J by 5 bases; unmatched bases: 8. Germline CDR1 is MNHNS and CDR2 is SASEGT. This CDR3 spans 15 amino acids.

V is TRBV23-1 and J is TRBJ2-1; 7 bases are shared with TRBD1. TRBV23-1 is designated an ORF whose function remains uncertain. The J segment lost 8 bases and the V segment lost 3 bases, leaving 7 bases of the junction unmatched. This CDR3 is built from 14 residues. CDR3 in DNA: TGCGCCAGCAGTCACCCACAGGGGAGAGATGAGCAGTTCTTC. Its protein is CASSHPQGRDEQFF.

This clone was observed a few times. This chain's CDR3 is CASSLGSQSKQFF. CDR3 coding DNA: TGTGCCAGCAGCTTAGGCAGTCAGTCGAAGCAGTTCTTC. The chain recombines TRBV7-6 with TRBJ2-1; the D is unclear. Germline V CDR1 and CDR2: SGHVS, FNYEAQ. The CDR3 has 13 amino acids. The V end was cut by 1 base, the J end by 11 bases, with 12 bases between.

This clone was counted only a few times. This chain joins TRBV13 and TRBJ2-2, with TRBD2 as a possible D gene (5 bases). Per the germline V gene, CDR1 is PRHDT and CDR2 is FYEKMQ (reference sequence). Trimming left V 5 bases short and J 4 bases short, with 8 bases between. This CDR3 has 13 residues. Here the CDR3 DNA reads TGTGCCAGCAGCCGCGGGTCCACCGGGGAGCTGTTTTTT. Its protein is CASSRGSTGELFF.